A single sample is the source of the 26 T cell receptor beta chains below, sequenced in a study of regulatory T cells in long-lasting Graves disease. This sample's time point: newly diagnosed GD, antithyroid drugs for less than 3 months. Making the TCR library involved RNA that had been extracted from PBMCs. The TCR beta library used iRepertoire HTBI primers with Arm-PCR amplification of CDR3. Each CDR3 protein gets one entry after TCRdb re-called the multiplex PCR reads with MiXCR. The repertoire holds 360,000 or so distinct CDR3 sequences, with over 9.5% as singletons. These data were also reused for a study on T cells in Graves' hyperthyroidism and ophthalmopathy.

Sequencing used peripheral blood mononuclear cells (PBMCs), obtained at new diagnosis, from a patient treated with antithyroid drugs. The receptors were sampled from a woman aged 18 to 35 with Graves disease.

This clonotype came up many times. The V gene is TRBV15, the J gene TRBJ2-7; the D gene is possibly TRBD2 (5 bases). This CDR3 contains 14 residues. Germline V gene data show CDR1 as LNHNV and CDR2 as YYDKDF (reference sequence). V lost 0 bases to trimming and J lost 6 bases, with 12 bases between them. CDR3 nucleotide sequence: TGTGCCACCAGCAGAGATCTAGGAGGTTCCGAGCAGTACTTC. Protein sequence: CATSRDLGGSEQYF. The complete variable domain, with remaining parts taken from reference TRBV15 and TRBJ2-7, reads DAMVIQNPRYQVTQFGKPVTLSCSQTLNHNVMYWYQQKSSQAPKLLFHYYDKDFNNEADTPDNFQSRRPNTSFCFLDIRSPGLGDTAMYLCATSRDLGGSEQYFGPGTRLTVT.

Ten or more counts support this clonotype. The chain couples TRBV7-8 to TRBJ1-1; D gene ambiguous. The CDR3 extends over 15 amino acids. Trimming removed 5 bases from V and 1 base from J, with 14 bases in between. Germline loops: CDR1 SGHVS, CDR2 FQNEAQ. The CDR3 nucleotides are TGTGCCAGCAGCCCACCGGGAGGATCGAACACTGAAGCTTTCTTT. It encodes CASSPPGGSNTEAFF.

This clonotype appeared many times. The chain is built from TRBV7-3 and TRBJ1-1; D call uncertain. V lost 5 bases, J lost 1 base, and 8 bases lay in between. The CDR3 loop spans 13 amino acids. Germline V CDR1 and CDR2: SGHTA, FQGTGA. CDR3 nucleotide sequence: TGTGCCAGCAGCAGGATACGGAACACTGAAGCTTTCTTT. Its protein product is CASSRIRNTEAFF.

A remark on this clonotype: This may come from a read error, since a much larger clone is one base off. This chain links TRBV4-1 with TRBJ2-3; D possibly corresponds to TRBD2 (5 bases). Per germline, CDR1 MGHRA and CDR2 YSYEKL. Trimming removed 4 bases from V and 2 bases from J, with 10 bases in between. The CDR3 has 14 residues. CDR3 in DNA: TGCGCCAGCAGCCGAAGACTATTCACAGATACGCAGTATTTT. This encodes CASSRRLFTDTQYF.

The chain employs TRBV7-2 and TRBJ2-7; 7 bases are shared with TRBD1. The trim removed 5 bases at V and 0 bases at J, leaving 10 bases unmatched. CDR1 is SGHTA and CDR2 is FQGNSA in the germline V gene. CDR3 length: 16 residues. The CDR3 sequence: CASSPLGTESSYEQYF. The CDR3 DNA follows: TGTGCCAGCAGCCCGTTAGGGACAGAGAGCTCCTACGAGCAGTACTTC.

In this sample, this clonotype turned up many times. V and J are TRBV27 and TRBJ2-1; 9 bases match TRBD1. This CDR3 contains 16 residues. With 4 bases clipped from V and 8 bases from J, the junction kept 12 bases outside the gene matches. The germline V gene has CDR1 MNHEY and CDR2 SMNVEV (reference sequence). Written as DNA, the CDR3 is TGTGCCAGCAGTTCAATACAGGGGGCGCTTATCGATGAGCAGTTCTTC. Protein sequence: CASSSIQGALIDEQFF.

This clonotype was seen at least ten times. V and J are TRBV12-3 or TRBV12-4 and TRBJ1-1; no clear D gene. The CDR3 consists of 14 residues. The ends were cut back, 3 bases at V and 4 bases at J, with 12 bases in the middle. CDR3 in amino acids: CASSFYWVGTEAFF. The CDR3 nucleotides read TGTGCCAGCAGTTTCTATTGGGTTGGCACTGAAGCTTTCTTT.

The rearrangement joins TRBV4-3 to TRBJ2-1, with D perhaps TRBD2 (6 bases). CDR3 length: 13 residues. Between the trimmed V and J ends, which lost 4 bases and 10 bases, there was a span of 14 bases. Germline values: CDR1 LGHNA, CDR2 YSLEER. The CDR3 here is CASSPADYPEQFF. The CDR3 DNA sequence: TGCGCCAGCAGCCCCGCGGACTACCCCGAGCAGTTCTTC.

The chain employs TRBV9 and TRBJ2-1; 8 bases agree with TRBD2. This CDR3 has 15 amino acids. In germline, CDR1 is SGDLS, CDR2 YYNGEE. J gave up 8 bases and V 0 bases, and 7 bases lay outside the gene matches. CDR3 coding DNA: TGTGCCAGCAGCGTAGGTGGCGGGGGGCTAGATGAGCAGTTCTTC. Its translation is CASSVGGGGLDEQFF.

This clonotype showed up just a few times. This chain links TRBV7-2 with TRBJ1-1; no clear D. V was clipped by 1 base and J by 1 base, with 13 bases between them. CDR3 length: 16 residues. Looked up from germline, CDR1 is SGHTA and CDR2 is FQGNSA. CDR3 protein: CASSLDGGKGNTEAFF. The CDR3, as DNA: TGTGCCAGCAGCTTAGATGGAGGGAAGGGGAACACTGAAGCTTTCTTT. Based on the CDR3 plus reference TRBV7-2 and TRBJ1-1, the full variable domain is GAGVSQSPSNKVTEKGKDVELRCDPISGHTALYWYRQSLGQGLEFLIYFQGNSAPDKSGLPSDRFSAERTGGSVSTLTIQRTQQEDSAVYLCASSLDGGKGNTEAFFGQGTRLTVV.

This sequence joins TRBV29-1 and TRBJ2-6; D is tentatively TRBD1 or TRBD2 (5 bases each). The CDR3 extends over 18 amino acids. Germline CDR1 and CDR2: SQVTM and ANQGSEA. V shed 7 bases and J shed 1 base, with 23 bases lying between them. CDR3: CSALGVWDLLSGANVLTF. Written as DNA, the CDR3 is TGCAGCGCCTTGGGAGTATGGGACCTCCTATCTGGGGCCAACGTCCTGACTTTC.

With regard to this clonotype: One base away lies a much larger clone, so this may be a sequencing read error. The chain carries TRBV7-9 and TRBJ1-1, with 8 nucleotides matching TRBD1. This CDR3 contains 15 residues. Germline V lookup: CDR1 SEHNR, CDR2 FQNEAQ (reference sequence). The CDR3 is CDSSTTTGESTEAFF. For the CDR3, the DNA is TGTGACAGCAGCACCACGACAGGGGAAAGCACTGAAGCTTTCTTT.

This clonotype was seen a few times. The chain recombines TRBV19 with TRBJ2-7; 9 nucleotides agree with TRBD2. V shed 3 bases and J 3 bases; nucleotides not matched to a gene: 15. There are 18 residues in the CDR3. Germline lookup yields CDR1 LNHDA and CDR2 SQIVND (reference sequence). The CDR3 loop is CASSIVSSAGGSIYEQYF. As DNA, the CDR3 is TGTGCCAGTAGTATTGTGTCTTCGGCGGGAGGGTCTATCTACGAGCAGTACTTC.

This chain connects TRBV7-8 to TRBJ2-7; unclear D gene. Trimming pared 1 base from V and 6 bases from J, leaving 16 bases between. The germline V gene encodes CDR1 SGHVS and CDR2 FQNEAQ. This CDR3 has 15 amino acids. The CDR3 DNA sequence: TGTGCCAGCAGCTTAGTAAGACTCCGGGCCGGCGAGCAGTACTTC. Translation: CASSLVRLRAGEQYF. The whole variable domain, filled in from reference TRBV7-8 and TRBJ2-7, reads GAGVSQSPRYKVAKRGQDVALRCDPISGHVSLFWYQQALGQGPEFLTYFQNEAQLDKSGLPSDRFFAERPEGSVSTLKIQRTQQEDSAVYLCASSLVRLRAGEQYFGPGTRLTVT.

This clonotype has a handful of counts. V and J are TRBV5-1 and TRBJ2-2, with 9 bases lining up with TRBD1. CDR3 size: 15 residues. The V gene's germline CDR1 is SGHRS and CDR2 YFSETQ. V shed 5 bases, J shed 4 bases, and the junction held 6 bases outside the gene matches. The CDR3 region has the DNA TGCGCCAGCAGTACCGGGACAGGGTTCACCGGGGAGCTGTTTTTT. Translation: CASSTGTGFTGELFF.

This clonotype was seen many times. The V and J genes are TRBV11-2 and TRBJ1-3; 8 bases agree with TRBD1. The CDR3 is 21 residues long. J lost 2 bases, V lost 0 bases, and 18 bases had no gene match. Germline V lookup: CDR1 SGHAT, CDR2 FQNNGV. The CDR3 sequence is CASSLDGWAGGAKIAGNTIYF. The DNA for the CDR3 is TGTGCCAGCAGCTTAGATGGGTGGGCAGGGGGCGCGAAAATTGCTGGAAACACCATATATTTT.

This clonotype was observed many times. V is TRBV20-1 and J is TRBJ2-5; D assignment may be TRBD1 or TRBD2 (6 bases each). Deletions cut 3 bases from V and 1 base from J, with 9 bases between. Germline V gene sequence: CDR1 DFQATT, CDR2 SNEGSKA (reference sequence). The CDR3 contains 13 residues. The CDR3 protein is CSASGGRQETQYF. The CDR3 DNA reads as TGCAGTGCTAGCGGGGGCCGCCAAGAGACCCAGTACTTC.

The chain joins TRBV29-1 to TRBJ1-1; D is undetermined. Looked up from germline, CDR1 is SQVTM and CDR2 is ANQGSEA. The CDR3 is 10 residues long. The ends were cut back, 4 bases at V and 3 bases at J, with 3 bases in the middle. The CDR3 region is CSVVDTEAFF. The CDR3 DNA is TGCAGCGTTGTGGACACTGAAGCTTTCTTT.

The V gene is TRBV6-2 or TRBV6-3, the J gene TRBJ1-5, with a tentative D call TRBD1 (5 bases). The V and J ends lost 5 bases and 8 bases respectively, with 16 bases between them. Germline V gene lookup returns CDR1 MNHEY and CDR2 SVGEGT. This CDR3 region has 14 residues. The CDR3 bases are TGTGCCAGCAGTCTCGTGGGGGGGAGCAAGCCCCAGCATTTT. This gives the protein CASSLVGGSKPQHF.

As for this clonotype: One junction end disagrees with the germline gene, perhaps due to a read error. This chain uses TRBV19 with TRBJ1-1, with 7 bases identical to TRBD1. CDR3 length: 16 amino acids. Looked up from germline, CDR1 is LNHDA and CDR2 is SQIVND (reference sequence). The CDR3 region has the DNA TGTGCCAGTAGCCCCCTATCAGGGGGGCGGGCAACTGGAGCTTTCTTT. This codes for CASSPLSGGRATGAFF.

Note on this clonotype: One end of the junction is discordant with germline, which a read error may explain. This rearrangement joins TRBV18 to TRBJ2-1; D remains ambiguous. The germline V gene has CDR1 KGHSH and CDR2 LQKENI. The CDR3 covers 16 residues. The CDR3 sequence: CASSPPGESSYNEQSF. In DNA, the CDR3 is TGTGCCAGCTCACCACCGGGCGAGAGCTCCTACAATGAGCAGTCCTTC.

V usage is TRBV5-1 and J usage is TRBJ2-1; 10 positions match TRBD2. The junction had 8 bases not matched to a gene; V was cut back by 2 bases and J by 0 bases. Germline V gene data show CDR1 as SGHRS and CDR2 as YFSETQ. The CDR3 runs to 18 residues. CDR3 nucleotide sequence: TGCGCCAGCAGCTTCCCCGGGACTAGCGCGAGCTCCTACAATGAGCAGTTCTTC. Amino acid sequence: CASSFPGTSASSYNEQFF.

This chain's CDR3 is CASSHPGQGFSIQYF. Here the CDR3 DNA reads TGCGCCAGCAGCCATCCCGGACAGGGGTTTAGCATTCAGTACTTC. The V call is TRBV4-1, the J call TRBJ2-4; 9 bases map to TRBD1. This CDR3 region has 15 residues. Germline V lookup: CDR1 MGHRA, CDR2 YSYEKL. J lost 9 bases, V lost 3 bases, and 9 bases had no gene match.

This clonotype has at least ten counts. The chain employs TRBV7-9 and TRBJ1-1, with D hard to call. There are 12 residues in the CDR3. From germline, CDR1 is SEHNR and CDR2 FQNEAQ (reference sequence). Trimming stripped 7 bases from V and 0 bases from J, with 6 bases between. The CDR3 DNA reads TGTGCCAGCACCGCAATGAACACTGAAGCTTTCTTT. Its protein product is CASTAMNTEAFF.

Regarding this clonotype: Its ends do not fully match the called genes, so a read error is possible. The V and J genes are TRBV19 and TRBJ2-1; possible D gene TRBD2, 6 bases. The CDR3 contains 15 residues. The germline gives CDR1 LNHDA, CDR2 SQIVND (reference sequence). CDR3 region: CASSMGGGSSNEQFF. The CDR3 DNA reads as TGTGCCAGTAGTATGGGGGGAGGTTCCTCCAATGAGCAGTTCTTC.

There are many counts of this clonotype. The genes are TRBV12-3 or TRBV12-4 and TRBJ2-1; D is unclear. The CDR3 covers 16 residues. Trimming removed 6 bases from V and 0 bases from J, with 15 bases in between. CDR3 protein: CASSDVSVSSYNEQFF. In DNA form, the CDR3 reads TGTGCCAGCAGCGATGTAAGCGTAAGCTCCTACAATGAGCAGTTCTTC.